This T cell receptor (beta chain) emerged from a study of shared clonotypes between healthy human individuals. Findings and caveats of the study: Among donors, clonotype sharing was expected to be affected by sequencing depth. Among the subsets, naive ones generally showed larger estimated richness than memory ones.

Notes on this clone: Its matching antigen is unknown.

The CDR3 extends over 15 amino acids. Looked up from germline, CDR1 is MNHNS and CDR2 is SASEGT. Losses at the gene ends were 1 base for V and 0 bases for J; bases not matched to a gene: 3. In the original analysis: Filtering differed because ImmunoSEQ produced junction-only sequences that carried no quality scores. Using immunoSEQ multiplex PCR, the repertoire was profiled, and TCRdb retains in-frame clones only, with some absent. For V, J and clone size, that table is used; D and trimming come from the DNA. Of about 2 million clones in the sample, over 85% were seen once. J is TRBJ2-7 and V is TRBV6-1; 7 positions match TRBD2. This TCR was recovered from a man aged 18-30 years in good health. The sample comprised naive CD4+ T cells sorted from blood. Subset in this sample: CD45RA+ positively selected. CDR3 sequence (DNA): TGTGCCAGCAGTGAAGAGGGCGGGAGCTCCTACGAGCAGTACTTC. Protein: CASSEEGGSSYEQYF.